The sequence of this TCR beta chain was determined in a study of OX40 agonist ivuxolimab in advanced cancers. For the study at large: Prior anti-PD-1, anti-PD-L1 or anti-CTLA-4 therapy was allowed; approximately 40% had some.

TCRdb's copy holds only in-frame clones and misses some; the assay was immunoSEQ multiplex PCR. The repertoire consists of 66,000 or so clones, with less than 85% occurring once and the leading ten covering approximately 0.49%. The CDR3 length is 13 residues. The sequence was collected from an adult with an advanced solid tumor such as melanoma, head and neck, liver or kidney cancer. This sample comprised CD4+ or CD8+ T cells sorted from blood, obtained in a trial of the OX40 agonist ivuxolimab. The V call is TRBV21-1, the J call TRBJ2-2; TRBD2, the table's D call, was not compared with the DNA. TRBV21-1 is a pseudogene locus. The CDR3 coding sequence is TGTGCCAGCAGCAGCGGAAACACCGGGGAGCTGTTTTTT. Protein: CASSSGNTGELFF.